Below, 16 T cell receptor beta chains from the same sample are listed, as sequenced in a study of T cells in tuberculosis. This table comes from immunoSEQ multiplex PCR, and its TCRdb copy is limited to in-frame clones, with some not included. The sample contains tens of thousands of clones, around 90% of which appear only once. Sample time point: new active TB diagnosis, blood taken before or within 7 days of starting treatment. The sequencing here drew on PBMCs, taken at tuberculosis diagnosis. The receptors originated from an adult with tuberculosis.

This chain uses TRBV30 with TRBJ1-5; TRBD1 agrees at 12 bases. CDR3 size: 17 residues. The germline gives CDR1 GTSNPN, CDR2 SVGIG (reference sequence). Trimming took 3 bases from V and 0 from J; bases not matched to a gene: 6. CDR3 nucleotides: TGTGCCTGGAGGGGTCGGGACAGGGGGCATAGCAATCAGCCCCAGCATTTT. Protein product: CAWRGRDRGHSNQPQHF.

The CDR3 region is CASSPGQQETQYF. The CDR3 bases are TGTGCCAGCTCTCCGGGACAGCAAGAGACCCAGTACTTC. The J gene is TRBJ2-5, the V gene TRBV18, with TRBD1 identical over 7 bases. Trimming took 6 bases from V and 2 from J; bases not matched to a gene: 3. Germline values: CDR1 KGHSH, CDR2 LQKENI. The CDR3 contains 13 residues.

The rearrangement links TRBV21-1 to TRBJ1-3. TRBV21-1 is assigned pseudogene status. This CDR3 region has 15 residues. Here the CDR3 DNA reads TGTGCCAGCAGCAAAGCGAGGTTCCGTGGAAACACCATATATTTT. The encoded protein is CASSKARFRGNTIYF.

The chain joins TRBV18 to TRBJ2-3, with 15 bases aligning to TRBD2. After removal of 2 bases from V and 5 bases from J, the junction contained 2 bases not matched to a gene. The CDR3 contains 16 residues. Germline loops: CDR1 KGHSH, CDR2 LQKENI. This chain's CDR3 is CASSPGTSGGIDTQYF. The DNA for the CDR3 is TGTGCCAGCTCACCAGGGACTAGCGGGGGGATAGATACGCAGTATTTT.

V and J are TRBV25-1 and TRBJ2-1; TRBD2 aligns across 15 bases. Germline assignment: CDR1 MGHDK and CDR2 SYGVNS. V lost 5 bases to trimming and J lost 9 bases; unmatched junction nucleotides: 8. The CDR3 contains 16 residues. The CDR3 DNA is TGTGCCAGCAGTCCCGGACTAGCGGGAGGGCCGGGTGAGCAGTTCTTC. Translating gives CASSPGLAGGPGEQFF.

This chain joins TRBV7-2 and TRBJ1-2; D is possibly TRBD1 (6 bases). Germline lookup yields CDR1 SGHTA and CDR2 FQGNSA. This CDR3 contains 13 residues. Trimming took off 1 base at V and 9 bases at J, with 12 bases between the two ends. The CDR3 nucleotides are TGTGCCAGCAGCTTAGAGCGGGGGGCGAGCTACACCTTC. The encoded protein is CASSLERGASYTF.

This clone has only one observation. The rearrangement joins TRBV5-1 to TRBJ1-3; TRBD1 aligns across 7 bases. CDR3 length: 19 amino acids. V lost 0 bases and J lost 0; bases outside the gene matches: 12. Germline-derived CDR1 and CDR2 are SGHRS and YFSETQ. CDR3 DNA sequence: TGCGCCAGCAGCTTGGAATCCCGGACAGGAGCCCTCTCTGGAAACACCATATATTTT. It codes for CASSLESRTGALSGNTIYF.

The chain couples TRBV28 to TRBJ2-7; 9 positions match TRBD2. Germline CDR1 reads MDHEN; CDR2 reads SYDVKM. The CDR3 extends over 15 amino acids. The trim removed 6 bases at V and 7 bases at J, leaving 13 bases unmatched. The CDR3 region is CASRMLAGVSTEQYF. As DNA, the CDR3 is TGTGCCAGCAGAATGTTAGCGGGAGTATCGACTGAGCAGTACTTC. Looking up the rest from reference TRBV28 and TRBJ2-7 gives the full variable domain: DVKVTQSSRYLVKRTGEKVFLECVQDMDHENMFWYRQDPGLGLRLIYFSYDVKMKEKGDIPEGYSVSREKKERFSLILESASTNQTSMYLCASRMLAGVSTEQYFGPGTRLTVT.

This chain links TRBV7-9 with TRBJ1-5; a weak D match, TRBD1 (5 bases). Germline CDR1 reads SEHNR; CDR2 reads FQNEAQ (reference sequence). The V gene lost 1 base and the J gene lost 7 bases, with 11 bases spanning the gap. CDR3 size: 14 residues. The CDR3, as DNA: TGTGCCAGCAGCTTAGTAAGGGGAATCCAGCCCCAGCATTTT. Translation: CASSLVRGIQPQHF.

The chain employs TRBV28 and TRBJ1-5, with D maybe TRBD1 (5 bases). This CDR3 has 15 residues. Trimming removed 5 bases at V and 2 bases at J, with 13 bases between. From germline, CDR1 is MDHEN and CDR2 SYDVKM. The CDR3: CASSRRGGGNQPQHF. In nucleotides, the CDR3 is TGTGCCAGCAGTCGTCGCGGGGGTGGCAATCAGCCCCAGCATTTT.

A few counts support this clone. The rearrangement links TRBV27 to TRBJ1-2; D is perhaps TRBD1 (6 bases). CDR3 size: 12 residues. Germline assignment: CDR1 MNHEY and CDR2 SMNVEV (reference sequence). V was shortened by 4 bases and J by 8 bases, with 11 bases between the two germline ends. The CDR3 loop is CASSSEDRGYTF. The CDR3 DNA is TGTGCCAGCAGTTCCGAAGACAGGGGCTACACCTTC.

The chain employs TRBV10-3 and TRBJ2-1; D is unclear. CDR3 length: 12 amino acids. V lost 6 bases and J 8 bases, leaving 11 bases between the germline ends. Looked up from germline, CDR1 is ENHRY and CDR2 is SYGVKD. The CDR3 DNA reads as TGTGCCATCAGAGCCGGAGTGGATGAGCAGTTCTTC. Residues: CAIRAGVDEQFF.

The rearrangement links TRBV5-1 to TRBJ2-1, with 12 bases aligning to TRBD2. This CDR3 spans 16 amino acids. With V trimmed by 0 bases and J by 4 bases, 2 bases remained unmatched. Germline V lookup: CDR1 SGHRS, CDR2 YFSETQ. CDR3 in amino acids: CASSLDLAGGYNEQFF. DNA for the CDR3: TGCGCCAGCAGCTTGGACCTAGCGGGGGGGTACAATGAGCAGTTCTTC.

The chain is built from TRBV19 and TRBJ1-5; TRBD1 is a possible D gene (5 bases). Germline-derived CDR1 and CDR2 are LNHDA and SQIVND (reference sequence). Trimming stripped 4 bases from V and 2 bases from J, with 15 bases between. The CDR3 has 16 residues. CDR3 sequence (DNA): TGTGCCAGTAGTAACGCCATTCAAGGGGGCAATCAGCCCCAGCATTTT. Its protein is CASSNAIQGGNQPQHF.

CDR3 residues: CASSPKGGGLSYEQYF. In DNA, the CDR3 is TGTGCCAGCAGCCCCAAAGGGGGGGGCCTATCCTACGAGCAGTACTTC. This sequence joins TRBV7-8 and TRBJ2-7; D is perhaps TRBD2 (7 bases). Germline-derived CDR1 and CDR2 are SGHVS and FQNEAQ. The ends were cut back, 5 bases at V and 1 base at J, with 18 bases in the middle. This CDR3 is built from 16 residues.

The chain has TRBV7-9 and TRBJ1-1; D is unclear. The germline V gene encodes CDR1 SEHNR and CDR2 FQNEAQ (reference sequence). V dropped 2 bases and J dropped 8 bases, with 9 bases sitting between them. There are 12 residues in the CDR3. In DNA form, the CDR3 reads TGTGCCAGCAGCTTAAACACGTGGGAAGCTTTCTTT. It is translated as CASSLNTWEAFF.